This T cell receptor beta chain was found in a study of cytomegalovirus exposure and HLA in healthy donors. The study, taken as a whole, reports: V segments that were indistinguishable, TRBV6-2 and TRBV6-3 among them, were omitted from analysis. Accurate HLA-A and HLA-B prediction from TCR beta sequences was reported for most subjects.

To note about this clone: Its target is not known.

PCR amplification relied on 60 Vbeta primers (plus 13 Jbeta primers). Assay used: immunoSEQ multiplex PCR; TCRdb lists only in-frame clones, some missing. Of about 96,000 clones in the sample, approximately 74% were seen once. V was pared by 2 bases and J by 2 bases, with 13 bases between. CDR1 LNHNV and CDR2 YYDKDF come from the germline V gene (reference sequence). The CDR3 is 15 amino acids. The genes are TRBV15 and TRBJ2-7; weak D call: TRBD1 (6 bases). This receptor was identified in a woman in her seventies in good health and CMV-seropositive. Sequenced material: PBMCs. CDR3 loop: CATSRFRDTPYEQYF. Written as DNA, the CDR3 is TGTGCCACCAGCAGATTCCGGGACACCCCCTACGAGCAGTACTTC.